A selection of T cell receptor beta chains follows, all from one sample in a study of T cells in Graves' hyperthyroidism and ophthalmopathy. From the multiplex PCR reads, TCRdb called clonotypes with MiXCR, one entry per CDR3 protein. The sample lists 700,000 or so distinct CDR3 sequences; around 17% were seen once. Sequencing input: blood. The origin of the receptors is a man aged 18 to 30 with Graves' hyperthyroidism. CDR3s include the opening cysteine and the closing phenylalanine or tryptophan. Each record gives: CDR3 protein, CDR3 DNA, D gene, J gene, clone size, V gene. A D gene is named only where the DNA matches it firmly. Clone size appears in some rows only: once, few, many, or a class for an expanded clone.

CDR3aa: CSARGAGQETQYF
CDR3nt: TGCAGTGCTCGGGGCGCGGGGCAAGAGACCCAGTACTTC
d_gene: -
j_gene: TRBJ2-5
abundance: few
v_gene: TRBV20-1

CDR3aa: CASSHIRGDNEKLFF
CDR3nt: TGTGCCAGCAGCCATATCAGGGGGGATAATGAAAAACTGTTTTTT
d_gene: TRBD1
j_gene: TRBJ1-4
abundance: few
v_gene: TRBV12-3/TRBV12-4

CDR3aa: CASSSLAGHEQYF
CDR3nt: TGCGCCAGCAGCTCACTAGCGGGACACGAGCAGTACTTC
d_gene: TRBD2
j_gene: TRBJ2-7
abundance: few
v_gene: TRBV5-1

CDR3aa: CASSPLAGNRNEQYF
CDR3nt: TGTGCCAGCTCACCCCTAGCGGGAAATAGGAACGAGCAGTACTTC
d_gene: TRBD2
j_gene: TRBJ2-7
abundance: many
v_gene: TRBV18

CDR3aa: CASRPEETVWANVLTF
CDR3nt: TGTGCCAGCAGGCCCGAAGAGACAGTCTGGGCCAACGTCCTGACTTTC
d_gene: -
j_gene: TRBJ2-6
abundance: -
v_gene: TRBV2

CDR3aa: CASSATSGSKSGELFF
CDR3nt: TGTGCCAGCAGCGCCACTAGCGGGAGTAAATCCGGGGAGCTGTTTTTT
d_gene: TRBD2
j_gene: TRBJ2-2
abundance: -
v_gene: TRBV9

CDR3aa: CASSWTSGASYNEQFF
CDR3nt: TGTGCCAGCAGCTGGACTAGCGGAGCGTCCTACAATGAGCAGTTCTTC
d_gene: TRBD2
j_gene: TRBJ2-1
abundance: many
v_gene: TRBV11-3

CDR3aa: CASRTGGRAGAEKLFF
CDR3nt: TGTGCCAGCAGGACCGGGGGGAGGGCGGGGGCTGAAAAACTGTTTTTT
d_gene: -
j_gene: TRBJ1-4
abundance: -
v_gene: TRBV28

CDR3aa: CASSEAGTTYNSPLHF
CDR3nt: TGTGCCAGCAGCGAAGCAGGGACTACTTATAATTCACCCCTCCACTTT
d_gene: -
j_gene: TRBJ1-6
abundance: -
v_gene: TRBV13

CDR3aa: CASRTSRIFSGANVLTF
CDR3nt: TGTGCCAGCAGGACAAGTCGAATCTTCTCTGGGGCCAACGTCCTGACTTTC
d_gene: -
j_gene: TRBJ2-6
abundance: many
v_gene: TRBV28

CDR3aa: CASSLSLNTGELFF
CDR3nt: TGTGCCAGCAGCTTAAGCTTGAACACCGGGGAGCTGTTTTTT
d_gene: -
j_gene: TRBJ2-2
abundance: many
v_gene: TRBV7-9

CDR3aa: CASSPTGKFYEQYF
CDR3nt: TGTGCCAGCAGCCCGACAGGGAAGTTTTACGAGCAGTACTTC
d_gene: TRBD1
j_gene: TRBJ2-7
abundance: many
v_gene: TRBV11-1

CDR3aa: CASSLLYSYRGTDTQYF
CDR3nt: TGTGCCAGCAGCTTACTATATAGCTACAGGGGCACAGATACGCAGTATTTT
d_gene: -
j_gene: TRBJ2-3
abundance: many
v_gene: TRBV11-2

CDR3aa: CASSFRQGEEQYF
CDR3nt: TGTGCCAGCAGCTTCAGACAGGGTGAAGAGCAGTACTTC
d_gene: TRBD1
j_gene: TRBJ2-7
abundance: few
v_gene: TRBV7-9

CDR3aa: CASRQDRETEAFF
CDR3nt: TGTGCCAGTAGACAGGACAGGGAGACTGAAGCTTTCTTT
d_gene: TRBD1
j_gene: TRBJ1-1
abundance: few
v_gene: TRBV19

CDR3aa: CASSWDREGGELFF
CDR3nt: TGTGCCAGCAGTTGGGACAGGGAAGGCGGGGAGCTGTTTTTT
d_gene: TRBD1
j_gene: TRBJ2-2
abundance: -
v_gene: TRBV12-3/TRBV12-4

CDR3aa: CASGFPGHSF
CDR3nt: TGTGCCAGCGGATTCCCGGGACACAGCTTC
d_gene: -
j_gene: TRBJ1-2
abundance: few
v_gene: TRBV28

CDR3aa: CASSQDPGASYTQYF
CDR3nt: TGCGCCAGCAGCCAAGATCCTGGCGCGTCCTATACGCAGTATTTT
d_gene: -
j_gene: TRBJ2-3
abundance: -
v_gene: TRBV4-1

CDR3aa: CASNLESRNEQFF
CDR3nt: TGTGCCAGCAACTTAGAGTCCAGAAATGAGCAGTTCTTC
d_gene: -
j_gene: TRBJ2-1
abundance: few
v_gene: TRBV13

CDR3aa: CSARRQRLSYNSPLHF
CDR3nt: TGCAGTGCTAGAAGACAGAGGCTCTCCTATAATTCACCCCTCCACTTT
d_gene: -
j_gene: TRBJ1-6
abundance: -
v_gene: TRBV20-1

CDR3aa: CASSLEVGRNTGELFF
CDR3nt: TGCGCCAGCAGCTTGGAGGTGGGGAGGAACACCGGGGAGCTGTTTTTT
d_gene: -
j_gene: TRBJ2-2
abundance: few
v_gene: TRBV5-1

CDR3aa: CASSYTVSTYEQYF
CDR3nt: TGTGCCAGCAGTTACACAGTCAGCACCTACGAGCAGTACTTC
d_gene: -
j_gene: TRBJ2-7
abundance: -
v_gene: TRBV6-5

CDR3aa: CSAPRSPGTLISYEQYF
CDR3nt: TGCAGTGCTCCACGATCCCCCGGGACACTGATCTCCTACGAGCAGTACTTC
d_gene: -
j_gene: TRBJ2-7
abundance: -
v_gene: TRBV20-1

CDR3aa: CSARDYPEQYF
CDR3nt: TGCAGTGCTAGGGACTATCCCGAGCAGTACTTC
d_gene: -
j_gene: TRBJ2-7
abundance: -
v_gene: TRBV20-1

CDR3aa: CASSPPGFTGELFF
CDR3nt: TGCGCCAGCAGCCCCCCAGGGTTCACCGGGGAGCTGTTTTTT
d_gene: -
j_gene: TRBJ2-2
abundance: -
v_gene: TRBV4-1

CDR3aa: CASSFRLRNQPQHF
CDR3nt: TGTGCCAGCAGTTTCAGACTTCGCAATCAGCCCCAGCATTTT
d_gene: -
j_gene: TRBJ1-5
abundance: few
v_gene: TRBV28

CDR3aa: CASSFVRDERTGQETQYF
CDR3nt: TGTGCCAGCAGCTTCGTCCGAGACGAAAGGACAGGCCAAGAGACCCAGTACTTC
d_gene: TRBD1
j_gene: TRBJ2-5
abundance: many
v_gene: TRBV7-9

CDR3aa: CASKLAGTDTQYF
CDR3nt: TGTGCCAGCAAACTAGCGGGAACAGATACGCAGTATTTT
d_gene: TRBD2
j_gene: TRBJ2-3
abundance: many
v_gene: TRBV28

CDR3aa: CASTPGRGVSYEQYF
CDR3nt: TGTGCCAGCACCCCGGGGAGGGGGGTTTCCTACGAGCAGTACTTC
d_gene: -
j_gene: TRBJ2-7
abundance: -
v_gene: TRBV5-5